These 18 T cell receptor beta chains were sequenced from one sample in a study of immune heterogeneity within non-small cell lung tumors. The authors amplified TCR beta CDR3 by multiplex PCR with 32 V and 13 J primers. MiXCR was run by TCRdb on the multiplex PCR reads, yielding one entry per CDR3 protein. Among 8,000 to 13,000 distinct CDR3 sequences, around a sixth were seen once, and the ten largest hold about 3.5%. With approximately 600 ng used per sample, the template was genomic DNA from bulk tumor. Spaced far apart, several biopsies were taken from each primary tumor during surgery. Undergoing curative surgery were patients whose non-small cell lung cancer was untreated and newly diagnosed. The sample consisted of lung tumor tissue. The receptor set was obtained from a man aged 40-50 years with non-small cell lung cancer.

To note about this clonotype: Possible read error: a much larger clone is one base away. The CDR3 carries no conserved terminal phenylalanine or tryptophan, so it likely arises from a read error. This chain connects TRBV7-2 to TRBJ2-5; D gene ambiguous. Germline CDR1 reads SGHTA; CDR2 reads FQGNSA. The CDR3 consists of 12 residues. Trimming removed 5 bases at V and 8 bases at J, with 12 bases between. Here the CDR3 reads CASSPATSTQYC. CDR3 in DNA: TGTGCCAGCAGCCCGGCAACGTCTACCCAGTACTGC.

In this sample, this clonotype turned up many times. Its ends do not fully match the called genes, so a read error is possible. The V gene is TRBV18, the J gene TRBJ2-7, with 8 nucleotides matching TRBD1. The CDR3 totals 14 residues. Germline loops: CDR1 KGHSH, CDR2 LQKENI. The DNA for the CDR3 is TGTGTCAGCTCACTTGCCGCAGGGGGCGCCGAGCAGTACTTC. Translating gives CVSSLAAGGAEQYF.

This clonotype counts as medium-sized. The gene calls are TRBV6-2 or TRBV6-3 and TRBJ1-2, with D possibly TRBD1 on 5 matching bases. V was shortened by 6 bases and J by 4 bases, with 12 bases between the two germline ends. Germline V gives CDR1 MNHEY, CDR2 SVGEGT. The CDR3 runs 13 residues. DNA of the CDR3: TGTGCCAGCAGCCAGGGTACGAGCTATGGCTACACCTTC. This translates into CASSQGTSYGYTF.

This clonotype was picked up many times. V is TRBV20-1 and J is TRBJ2-5; no clear D gene. The CDR3 covers 13 residues. Germline-derived CDR1 and CDR2 are DFQATT and SNEGSKA (reference sequence). V was trimmed by 3 bases and J by 4 bases, leaving 12 bases between them. CDR3 nucleotide sequence: TGCAGTGCTAGGTCGGCTATCGGAGAGACCCAGTACTTC. This translates into CSARSAIGETQYF.

This clonotype was observed a few times. This chain connects TRBV10-3 to TRBJ2-6, with TRBD2 matching 7 bases. Trimming cost V 2 bases and J 0 bases; bases outside gene matches: 10. The CDR3 extends over 19 amino acids. Germline CDR1 is ENHRY and CDR2 is SYGVKD. Here the CDR3 reads CAISERGGASPSGANVLTF. The CDR3 bases are TGTGCCATCAGTGAGAGGGGAGGGGCCTCACCCTCTGGGGCCAACGTCCTGACTTTC.

The V call is TRBV24-1, the J call TRBJ2-7, with no clear D. CDR3 length: 12 residues. Germline CDR1 reads KGHDR; CDR2 reads SFDVKD. V dropped 5 bases and J dropped 6 bases, with 10 bases sitting between them. Written as DNA, the CDR3 is TGTGCCACCAGTGCTGGTGTCTCCGAGCAGTACTTC. Protein product: CATSAGVSEQYF.

V is TRBV19 and J is TRBJ2-2, with TRBD1 matching 9 bases. This CDR3 is 17 amino acids long. From germline, CDR1 is LNHDA and CDR2 SQIVND (reference sequence). J lost 4 bases, V lost 2 bases, and 8 bases had no gene match. The CDR3 loop reads CASSILGTGLGTGELFF. For the CDR3, the DNA is TGTGCCAGTAGTATATTGGGGACAGGGTTGGGCACCGGGGAGCTGTTTTTT.

This clonotype was detected many times. This chain links TRBV2 with TRBJ2-4; 10 bases fit TRBD2. Trimming cost V 3 bases and J 0 bases; bases outside gene matches: 14. The CDR3 consists of 20 residues. The germline gives CDR1 SNHLY, CDR2 FYNNEI. CDR3 DNA: TGTGCCAGCAGTGAGTTAGCGGGGGGCCCCGCTTTACTAGCCAAAAACATTCAGTACTTC. Translated: CASSELAGGPALLAKNIQYF.

The sample holds many counts of this clonotype. The V and J genes are TRBV25-1 and TRBJ1-4; D not resolved. CDR3 length: 14 amino acids. The V end was cut by 1 base, the J end by 6 bases, with 9 bases between. Per the germline V gene, CDR1 is MGHDK and CDR2 is SYGVNS. The DNA for the CDR3 is TGTGCCAGCAGTGAATTCCGGAGGGATGAAAAACTGTTTTTT. This gives the protein CASSEFRRDEKLFF.

This clonotype was seen many times. This sequence joins TRBV20-1 and TRBJ1-2; maybe TRBD1 (6 bases). The CDR3 is 13 residues long. Germline V gene data show CDR1 as DFQATT and CDR2 as SNEGSKA (reference sequence). Written as DNA, the CDR3 is TGCAGAGTAGACGCAGGGGCTACCTATGGCTACACCTTC. Translated: CRVDAGATYGYTF.

A note on this clonotype: A much bigger clone sits one base away, suggesting this may be a read error. This chain uses TRBV6-9 with TRBJ2-5; unclear D gene. Germline V CDR1 and CDR2: MNHGY, SVAAGI. The CDR3 is 15 amino acids. CDR3 residues: CANSSMAPVLETQYF. The DNA of the CDR3 is TGTGCCAACAGTTCTATGGCTCCGGTATTGGAGACCCAGTACTTC.

By its share, this clonotype is medium-sized (0.01 to 0.1%). J is TRBJ2-1 and V is TRBV9; 9 bases align to TRBD2. The V and J ends lost 1 base and 1 base, in that order; junction bases with no gene match: 6. Germline CDR1 reads SGDLS; CDR2 reads YYNGEE. CDR3 length: 17 amino acids. CDR3 sequence: CASSVSSSGVSYNEQFF. CDR3 in DNA: TGTGCCAGCAGCGTATCCTCTAGCGGGGTTTCCTACAATGAGCAGTTCTTC.

In this sample, this clonotype is medium-sized. V and J are TRBV10-3 and TRBJ2-7; weak D call: TRBD2 (5 bases). The CDR3 totals 14 residues. Trimming took off 6 bases at V and 0 bases at J, with 12 bases between the two ends. Per the germline V gene, CDR1 is ENHRY and CDR2 is SYGVKD. The CDR3 reads CAISQAASSYEQYF. CDR3 nucleotides: TGTGCCATCAGCCAAGCGGCTAGCTCCTACGAGCAGTACTTC.

This clonotype was seen a few times. This may be a read error: a much more frequent sequence differs by one nucleotide. The chain couples TRBV6-1 to TRBJ2-7, with unresolved D. The germline gives CDR1 MNHNS, CDR2 SASEGT. The CDR3 extends over 13 amino acids. CDR3 residues: CASSPQRSYEEYF. The CDR3 DNA reads TGTGCCAGCAGTCCCCAAAGGTCCTACGAGGAGTACTTC.

In this sample, this clonotype turned up a few times. A junction boundary mismatches the germline segment, possibly from a read error. The J gene is TRBJ2-5, the V gene TRBV9; TRBD2 is a possible D gene (7 bases). The CDR3 sequence is 13 residues long. The germline V gene has CDR1 SGDLS and CDR2 YYNGEE. The DNA for the CDR3 is TGTACCAGCAGCGACGGGGGGCCCGAGACCCAGTACTTC. Its translation is CTSSDGGPETQYF. Combining the CDR3 with reference TRBV9 and TRBJ2-5 gives the whole variable domain DSGVTQTPKHLITATGQRVTLRCSPRSGDLSVYWYQQSLDQGLQFLIQYYNGEERAKGNILERFSAQQFPDLHSELNLSSLELGDSALYFCTSSDGGPETQYFGPGTRLLVL.

Relative to its sample, this clonotype is medium-sized. This chain connects TRBV19 to TRBJ2-7; TRBD2 matches 11 bases. After removal of 6 bases from V and 0 bases from J, the junction contained 4 bases not matched to a gene. The germline V gene has CDR1 LNHDA and CDR2 SQIVND (reference sequence). This CDR3 spans 15 amino acids. The CDR3 DNA sequence: TGTGCCAGTAGACTAGCGGGAGACCTCTCCTACGAGCAGTACTTC. It yields the protein CASRLAGDLSYEQYF.

This clonotype has only a few counts. The chain combines TRBV12-3 or TRBV12-4 with TRBJ2-7; TRBD1 agrees at 11 bases. The CDR3 has 20 amino acids. The CDR3, as DNA: TGCGCCAGCAGTTTCTTGCCACCCCTGGGACAGGGGGAAGTTACCTACGAGCAGTACGTC. Protein: CASSFLPPLGQGEVTYEQYV.

This clonotype appeared many times. This chain uses TRBV12-3 or TRBV12-4 with TRBJ2-6; D might be TRBD2 (6 bases). V was clipped by 1 base and J by 2 bases, with 15 bases between them. The CDR3 sequence is 18 residues long. The CDR3 loop is CASSLDWGGWAGANVLTF. The CDR3 DNA reads TGTGCCAGCAGTTTAGACTGGGGAGGTTGGGCTGGGGCCAACGTCCTGACTTTC.